This TCR beta chain stems from a study of cytomegalovirus exposure and HLA in healthy donors. This clone was seen only a few times. The antigen is unknown. Study conclusions and caveats: A previous analysis found most TCR beta V segments productive roughly 87% or roughly 30% of the time. V segments that were indistinguishable, TRBV6-2 and TRBV6-3 among them, were omitted from analysis.

Germline CDR1 is SGHRS and CDR2 is YFSETQ. The CDR3 has 15 amino acids. The V gene lost 3 bases and the J gene lost 3 bases, with 15 bases spanning the gap. Both 60 Vbeta primers and 13 Jbeta primers went into the PCR. TCRdb's copy holds only in-frame clones and misses some; the assay was immunoSEQ multiplex PCR. The sample lists 150,000 or so clones, approximately 74% occurring once. The origin of this receptor is a man younger than 35 in good health and CMV-seropositive. The sequencing sample was made of PBMCs. The chain is built from TRBV5-1 and TRBJ1-1; maybe TRBD1 (6 bases). CDR3 bases: TGCGCCAGCAGCTGGAAACCGGACAGTTACACTGAAGCTTTCTTT. This gives the protein CASSWKPDSYTEAFF.